This T cell receptor (beta chain) was obtained from a study of Graves' ophthalmopathy and Graves' hyperthyroidism (dated by TCRdb to the late 2010s). The study in broad terms: Peripheral blood was collected before any treatment was given, at the time of initial diagnosis. The study used TCR beta repertoire signatures to distinguish Graves' ophthalmopathy from Graves' hyperthyroidism and to predict progression to ophthalmopathy. In total, some 130 blood samples were TCR-sequenced: approximately 40 ophthalmopathy, around 75 hyperthyroidism and about 17 hyperthyroidism-to-ophthalmopathy patients. A discovery set of 100 patients (43 ophthalmopathy, 57 stable hyperthyroidism) was enrolled to explore V-J signatures distinguishing ophthalmopathy from hyperthyroidism. An independent validation cohort comprised around 19 hyperthyroidism patients and 15 to 17 patients who later progressed from hyperthyroidism to ophthalmopathy. In several hyperthyroidism patients, the T-cell repertoires found in thyroid tissue were compared with those found in blood. Following sampling, methimazole starting at 30 mg daily was administered to hyperthyroidism patients, and high-dose intravenous methylprednisolone was administered to ophthalmopathy patients. For training and testing, the roughly 93 patients in the discovery cohort were randomly divided in a 7:3 ratio. The study at large found these results: In validation, the model predicted ophthalmopathy progression with about 70% sensitivity and roughly 72% specificity; more than ten predicted patients were CT-confirmed with GO in a median of around 6.5 months. Most of the expanded thyroid clonotypes with a frequency above 0.001 were also detected in blood, and it was suggested that the thyroid immune response may be reflected by blood repertoires. Sample size was not predetermined statistically, and investigators were not blinded to group allocation. In cross-validation, the 13-signature model distinguished ophthalmopathy from stable hyperthyroidism with 85% to 90% sensitivity and just under 84% specificity, and in the test set the corresponding values were roughly 80% and 76%.

For repertoire sequencing, TCR beta CDR3 regions were amplified from RNA transcripts. HTBI primers and the Qiagen OneStep RT-PCR kit were used in a first-round RT-PCR, which was followed by a second-round multiplex PCR, size selection and purification. Sequencing of the libraries was carried out on an Illumina HiSeq2000 in paired-end mode with 100 bp reads. The authors' analysis ran thus. SOAPnuke was used for read processing, and reads with adapters, uncalled bases, a mean Phred below 15, or no exact constant-primer or identifier match were discarded. COPE v1.2.5 was used to merge the high-quality paired reads. Unique nucleotide sequences were defined as clonotypes and aligned to IMGT TRB V, D and J references using MiTCR v1.1. The analysis was limited to V-J combinations with a frequency above 0.0001, which together covered more than 99% of repertoires. For each V-J combination, a TCR clonal expansion and chaos score was defined as F50 clonal expansion divided by the chaos observed in the TCRdist matrix. Welch's t-statistics and random forest were used to reduce the features to about twelve V-J combinations, which were then used as input to a naive Bayes classifier. Thyroid-blood repertoire similarity was quantified with the Morisita-Horn index. TCRdb reprocessed the public reads (quality trimming at Q25 with fastp, clone calling with MiXCR) and kept in-frame beta chains. Identical CDR3 proteins give one entry, which carries the most common genes and DNA. The authors' filters were not applied to this entry. Present in this sample are 150,000 to 200,000 distinct CDR3 sequences, roughly two fifths of which were seen just once. The leading ten clones occupy about 9.5% of the sample.

Patients with ophthalmopathy had moderately to severely active disease, with a Clinical Activity Score of 3 or more, a NOSPECS grade of 4 or more, and a disease duration of less than 3 months. Patients with other autoimmune diseases, uncontrolled infections, pregnancy or lactation were excluded. Diagnosis was based on clinical symptoms, serum thyroxine, TRAb, thyroid ultrasound and orbital computed tomography. Using Ficoll-Paque density gradient centrifugation, PBMCs were isolated from less than 11 ml of fresh peripheral blood. Trizol reagent was used to extract the total RNA, and its quality was then checked on an Agilent 2100 Bioanalyzer. Trimming at the junction amounts to 4 bases on V and 0 bases on J, and the germline ends lie 3 bases apart. The germline V gene yields MDHEN for CDR1 and SYDVKM for CDR2. Spanning cysteine to phenylalanine, the CDR3 consists of 12 amino acids. The read is trimmed to its CDR3 DNA, 36 bases read in frame from base 1.

This clonotype was detected ten times or more. Its specific antigen is unknown. No much larger clonotype is one base removed from it; base qualities were not supplied. Recombination linked TRBV28 to TRBJ2-5; no confident D gene assignment can be made. This TCR was recovered from a man aged 25 to 40 with Graves' ophthalmopathy. Donor details come from another sample of the same person, matched by shared clones. Sequencing was carried out using peripheral blood. The CDR3 region has the sequence CASSSYQETQYF. The sequenced DNA is TGTGCCAGCAGTTCATACCAAGAGACCCAGTACTTC.